These T cell receptor beta chains were read from a single sample in a study of memory CD4+ T cells and cytomegalovirus serostatus. Method: immunoSEQ multiplex PCR; TCRdb's copy keeps in-frame clones and lacks some. Here the sample spans about 59,000 clones, 80% to 85% being singletons. The sample consisted of memory CD4+ T cells from blood. The receptors come from an adult in good health and CMV-seronegative. Each CDR3 is given with its conserved first and last residue. The D gene is left open where the match is weak. Clone size is not always given. Where it is, it says once, few, many or a class for expanded clones.

TRBJ1-2 | TRBV5-4 | - | - | CASSLESVYGYTF | TGTGCCAGCAGCTTGGAGTCAGTCTATGGCTACACCTTC
TRBJ2-7 | TRBV5-1 | - | TRBD1 | CASSARTGFYEQYF | TGCGCCAGCAGCGCCCGGACAGGGTTCTACGAGCAGTACTTC
TRBJ1-5 | TRBV6-5 | - | TRBD1 | CATRQGQGSNQPQHF | TGTGCCACCCGGCAAGGACAGGGCAGCAATCAGCCCCAGCATTTT
TRBJ2-1 | TRBV5-1 | - | TRBD2 | CASSLGRTSGYNEQFF | TGCGCCAGCAGCTTGGGACGGACTAGCGGCTACAATGAGCAGTTCTTC
TRBJ1-3 | TRBV30 | - | TRBD1 | CAWETGVVSSGNTIYF | TGTGCCTGGGAAACAGGGGTTGTTAGCTCTGGAAACACCATATATTTT
TRBJ1-5 | TRBV7-2 | - | TRBD1 | CASSSTGTGYQPQHF | TGTGCCAGCAGCTCAACCGGGACAGGGTATCAGCCCCAGCATTTT
TRBJ2-2 | TRBV4-2 | - | TRBD2 | CASSQASGRARTGELFF | TGTGCCAGCAGCCAAGCTAGCGGGAGGGCTAGAACCGGGGAGCTGTTTTTT
TRBJ2-1 | TRBV19 | - | - | CASSPRTVDEQFF | TGTGCCAGTAGCCCAAGGACAGTCGATGAGCAGTTCTTC
TRBJ2-1 | TRBV5-1 | - | TRBD2 | CASSPGGTSGSIHEQFF | TGCGCCAGCAGCCCCGGCGGGACTAGCGGGAGTATCCATGAGCAGTTCTTC
TRBJ1-3 | TRBV30 | - | TRBD1 | CAWSYGQGGNTIYF | TGTGCTTGGAGTTATGGACAGGGTGGAAACACCATATATTTT
TRBJ1-5 | TRBV2 | - | TRBD1 | CASSPSGTGDGQPQHF | TGTGCCAGCAGCCCCTCAGGGACAGGGGACGGTCAGCCCCAGCATTTT
TRBJ2-7 | TRBV5-1 | - | - | CASSLEGRGSGEQYF | TGCGCCAGCAGCTTGGAAGGTCGCGGCTCGGGAGAGCAGTACTTC
TRBJ2-2 | TRBV14 | - | - | CASSQLRTGTGELFF | TGTGCCAGCAGCCAGTTAAGGACGGGCACCGGGGAGCTGTTTTTT
TRBJ2-7 | TRBV29-1 | - | - | CSVGESLLDRAYEQYF | TGCAGCGTTGGGGAGTCCCTTCTTGACAGAGCCTACGAGCAGTACTTC
TRBJ2-1 | TRBV12-5 | - | TRBD2 | CASGPGLAGFNEQFF | TGTGCTAGTGGACCAGGACTAGCGGGATTCAATGAGCAGTTCTTC
TRBJ2-7 | TRBV5-1 | once | - | CASSLTTGNVGYEQYF | TGCGCCAGCAGCTTAACCACAGGGAACGTCGGCTACGAGCAGTACTTC
TRBJ2-7 | TRBV28 | - | - | CASSYPGTYEQYF | TGTGCCAGCAGTTATCCGGGAACCTACGAGCAGTACTTC
TRBJ2-7 | TRBV5-1 | few | - | CASSAGSSYEQYF | TGCGCCAGCAGCGCGGGGAGCTCCTACGAGCAGTACTTC
TRBJ2-6 | TRBV5-1 | - | - | CASSLVSAGANVLTF | TGCGCCAGCAGCTTGGTCTCGGCTGGGGCCAACGTCCTGACTTTC
TRBJ2-1 | TRBV19 | - | - | CASKGEREGWNEQFF | TGTGCCAGTAAGGGGGAGAGGGAGGGGTGGAATGAGCAGTTCTTC
TRBJ2-2 | TRBV14 | - | - | CASSPPRSTAGELFF | TGTGCCAGCAGCCCCCCGAGGTCCACCGCCGGGGAGCTGTTTTTT
TRBJ2-7 | TRBV6-6 | - | TRBD1 | CASSYSTNRGTHEQYF | TGTGCCAGCAGTTACTCGACGAACAGGGGTACCCACGAGCAGTACTTC
TRBJ2-1 | TRBV5-1 | - | - | CASSSTGYHLNEQFF | TGCGCCAGCAGCTCTACAGGATACCATCTAAATGAGCAGTTCTTC
TRBJ2-7 | TRBV12-5 | few | TRBD2 | CASGLVLVAGVYEQYF | TGTGCTAGTGGTTTGGTACTCGTAGCGGGAGTGTACGAGCAGTACTTC
TRBJ2-5 | TRBV5-6 | few | TRBD1 | CASSLVLGGYQQETQYF | TGTGCCAGCAGCTTGGTCTTAGGGGGCTACCAACAAGAGACCCAGTACTTC
TRBJ2-1 | TRBV7-2 | once | TRBD1 | CASSLEPDRVNEQFF | TGTGCCAGCAGCTTAGAACCCGACAGGGTAAATGAGCAGTTCTTC
TRBJ2-1 | TRBV19 | - | TRBD2 | CASSRTSGSSYNEQFF | TGTGCCAGTAGTAGGACTAGCGGGAGTAGTTACAATGAGCAGTTCTTC
TRBJ2-3 | TRBV7-3 | once | - | CASSLTGLTDTQYF | TGTGCCAGCAGCTTAACCGGACTCACAGATACGCAGTATTTT
TRBJ2-3 | TRBV5-1 | - | - | CASSSTGRTDTQYF | TGCGCCAGCAGCTCAACGGGACGTACAGATACGCAGTATTTT
TRBJ2-2 | TRBV7-3 | - | - | CASSPRTHGELFF | TGTGCCAGCAGCCCGAGGACACACGGGGAGCTGTTTTTT
TRBJ2-5 | TRBV19 | - | - | CASSIPGSGETQYF | TGTGCCAGTAGCATTCCAGGGTCGGGAGAGACCCAGTACTTC
TRBJ2-1 | TRBV15 | - | TRBD1 | CATSRDPQGARYNEQFF | TGTGCCACCAGCAGAGATCCGCAGGGGGCTAGGTACAATGAGCAGTTCTTC